The rows below give T cell receptor beta chains drawn from one sample of a study of Ad26.COV2.S vaccination and SARS-CoV-2 variants. Produced via immunoSEQ multiplex PCR; TCRdb's table is partial and in-frame only. This table has approximately 460,000 clones, 80% to 90% appearing once. Sample: peripheral blood, taken in a trial of Ad26.COV2.S vaccine versus placebo. These receptors all stem from a person between 18 and 65 years old who received the Ad26.COV2.S COVID-19 vaccine or a placebo. CDR3s include the opening cysteine and the closing phenylalanine or tryptophan. D genes are given only for firm matches. Not all rows give a size; the values are once, few, many and, for expanded clones, a class.

J	V	size	D	CDR3	DNA
TRBJ2-5	TRBV7-9	-	TRBD2	CASSAPGLAGKETQYF	TGTGCCAGCAGCGCTCCGGGACTAGCGGGGAAAGAGACCCAGTACTTC
TRBJ1-2	TRBV29-1	-	-	CSVEDQQVGYGYTF	TGCAGCGTTGAAGATCAACAGGTCGGCTATGGCTACACCTTC
TRBJ2-3	TRBV27	once	-	CASASGGSDTQYF	TGTGCCAGTGCGTCCGGGGGCTCGGATACGCAGTATTTT
TRBJ1-4	TRBV12-2	-	-	CASRFTAGQNEKLFF	TGTGCAAGTCGCTTTACGGCAGGCCAGAATGAAAAACTGTTTTTT
TRBJ1-6	TRBV19	-	TRBD1	CASTLRGGFSPLHF	TGTGCCAGTACCCTCAGGGGGGGTTTCTCACCCCTCCACTTT
TRBJ1-4	TRBV3-1/TRBV3-2	-	TRBD1	CASSPLTGGEKLFF	TGTGCCAGCAGCCCGCTGACAGGGGGTGAAAAACTGTTTTTT
TRBJ1-1	TRBV28	-	TRBD1	CASSLASGTGRSNTEAFF	TGTGCCAGCAGCCTCGCGTCCGGGACAGGGAGGTCGAACACTGAAGCTTTCTTT
TRBJ2-3	TRBV7-9	-	TRBD1	CASSSRISSTGGSDTQYF	TGTGCCAGCAGCTCCCGAATATCGAGCACAGGGGGCTCAGATACGCAGTATTTT
TRBJ2-1	TRBV7-2	-	-	CASSLVSGSSYNEQFF	TGTGCCAGCAGCTTAGTTTCGGGGAGCTCCTACAATGAGCAGTTCTTC
TRBJ2-2	TRBV6-4	-	-	CASSAQGSGELFF	TGTGCCAGCAGTGCTCAGGGGTCCGGGGAGCTGTTTTTT
TRBJ1-3	TRBV5-4	-	-	CASSQQITGYAGNTIYF	TGTGCCAGCAGCCAGCAAATTACAGGGTATGCTGGAAACACCATATATTTT
TRBJ2-3	TRBV7-3	-	-	CASSLMGATDTQYF	TGTGCCAGCAGCTTAATGGGGGCCACAGATACGCAGTATTTT
TRBJ2-7	TRBV6-5	-	TRBD2	CASSLYPGGGYEQYF	TGTGCCAGCAGCCTTTATCCAGGCGGGGGATACGAGCAGTACTTC
TRBJ1-2	TRBV29-1	once	-	CSVVGGWYGYTF	TGCAGCGTTGTGGGGGGCTGGTATGGCTACACCTTC
TRBJ2-1	TRBV28	-	TRBD1	CASRLVGQGSFVEQFF	TGTGCCAGCAGATTAGTGGGACAGGGTAGCTTCGTGGAGCAGTTCTTC
TRBJ2-7	TRBV7-9	-	-	CASSFPRAYEQYF	TGTGCCAGCAGCTTTCCCAGAGCCTACGAGCAGTACTTC
TRBJ1-4	TRBV19	-	-	CASSYEGWDEKLFF	TGTGCCAGTAGCTATGAAGGGTGGGATGAAAAACTGTTTTTT
TRBJ2-2	TRBV3-1/TRBV3-2	-	TRBD1	CASSHPDRERSNTGELFF	TGTGCCAGCAGCCATCCCGACAGGGAAAGGAGCAACACCGGGGAGCTGTTTTTT
TRBJ1-3	TRBV11-3	-	-	CASSISSGNTIYF	TGTGCCAGCAGCATTAGCTCTGGAAACACCATATATTTT
TRBJ1-2	TRBV7-9	-	-	CASSPRRGELTNYGYTF	TGTGCCAGCAGCCCCCGGAGAGGCGAGCTTACTAACTATGGCTACACCTTC
TRBJ2-1	TRBV7-9	-	-	CASSLGYNEQFF	TGTGCCAGCAGCTTAGGTTACAATGAGCAGTTCTTC
TRBJ2-3	TRBV28	-	-	CASSSLPLTDTQYF	TGTGCCAGCAGTTCCCTTCCCCTGACAGATACGCAGTATTTT
TRBJ2-1	TRBV2	-	-	CASPNGRGEQFF	TGTGCCAGCCCCAATGGGAGAGGTGAGCAGTTCTTC
TRBJ2-2	TRBV7-9	-	TRBD2	CASSSGTSGRVGGELFF	TGTGCCAGCAGCTCCGGGACTAGCGGGAGGGTCGGCGGGGAGCTGTTTTTT
TRBJ1-1	TRBV2	-	-	CASSASGGAEAFF	TGTGCCAGCAGTGCTTCCGGAGGCGCTGAAGCTTTCTTT
TRBJ2-1	TRBV7-2	-	-	CASSLAFSEIPGSYNEQFF	TGTGCCAGCAGCTTAGCCTTTTCGGAAATTCCTGGCTCCTACAATGAGCAGTTCTTC
TRBJ2-3	TRBV7-2	-	TRBD2	CASSPRLAGGNTQYF	TGTGCCAGCAGCCCCAGACTAGCGGGGGGTAATACGCAGTATTTT
TRBJ2-3	TRBV2	-	-	CASSESGTGLLGTDTQYF	TGTGCCAGCAGTGAAAGCGGTACCGGTTTATTGGGGACAGATACGCAGTATTTT
TRBJ2-1	TRBV11-2	-	-	CASSLDLWGAYNEQFF	TGTGCCAGCAGCTTAGATCTTTGGGGAGCCTACAATGAGCAGTTCTTC
TRBJ1-1	TRBV4-2	-	-	CASSQDWAGKNTEAFF	TGTGCCAGCAGCCAAGATTGGGCAGGTAAGAACACTGAAGCTTTCTTT
TRBJ1-2	TRBV9	-	-	CASSRNYGYTF	TGTGCCAGCAGCAGAAACTATGGCTACACCTTC
TRBJ2-5	TRBV4-1	-	-	CASSQALSGQETQYF	TGCGCCAGCAGCCAAGCGTTGTCAGGACAAGAGACCCAGTACTTC
TRBJ2-5	TRBV7-9	-	TRBD2	CASSFVIGRETQYF	TGTGCCAGCAGCTTCGTTATCGGGAGGGAGACCCAGTACTTC
TRBJ1-5	TRBV2	-	-	CASCGGVVQPQHF	TGTGCCAGCTGTGGGGGAGTAGTTCAGCCCCAGCATTTT
TRBJ2-5	TRBV6-1	-	-	CASSEGQAPETQYF	TGTGCCAGCAGTGAAGGACAGGCCCCGGAGACCCAGTACTTC
TRBJ1-2	TRBV5-4	-	-	CASKTVGYGYTF	TGTGCCAGCAAGACAGTGGGCTATGGCTACACCTTC
TRBJ2-5	TRBV9	few	TRBD2	CASSQGLAGQETQYF	TGTGCCAGCAGCCAAGGACTAGCGGGGCAAGAGACCCAGTACTTC
TRBJ1-3	TRBV4-2	-	TRBD1	CASSLYTDRSPSSGNTIYF	TGTGCCAGCAGCCTCTATACGGACAGGTCTCCGAGCTCTGGAAACACCATATATTTT
TRBJ2-3	TRBV6-5	-	-	CASSYRFTDTQYF	TGTGCCAGCAGTTACCGGTTCACAGATACGCAGTATTTT
TRBJ2-1	TRBV6-2/TRBV6-3	-	TRBD2	CASSYSFLTSGGGSYNEQFF	TGTGCCAGCAGTTACTCGTTCTTAACTAGCGGAGGGGGCTCCTACAATGAGCAGTTCTTC
TRBJ2-7	TRBV7-2	-	-	CASNSDPANYEQYF	TGTGCCAGCAACTCCGACCCAGCCAACTACGAGCAGTACTTC
TRBJ1-6	TRBV11-2	-	-	CASSFLNSPLHF	TGTGCCAGCAGCTTCCTGAATTCACCCCTCCACTTT
TRBJ2-1	TRBV27	-	-	CASRISRASYNEQFF	TGTGCCAGCCGAATTAGTAGGGCGTCTTACAATGAGCAGTTCTTC
TRBJ1-2	TRBV25-1	-	-	CASSDLIGGYTF	TGTGCCAGCAGTGATCTTATAGGTGGCTACACCTTC
TRBJ2-1	TRBV7-6	-	-	CASSLGGSNNEQFF	TGTGCCAGCAGCTTGGGGGGCTCTAACAATGAGCAGTTCTTC
TRBJ2-7	TRBV2	few	TRBD1	CASRTGFSLEQYF	TGTGCCAGCAGGACAGGGTTTTCCCTCGAGCAGTACTTC
TRBJ2-2	TRBV6-1	-	-	CASGEEGAGELFF	TGTGCCAGCGGGGAGGAGGGAGCCGGGGAGCTGTTTTTT
TRBJ1-2	TRBV15	-	TRBD1	CATSRRNNDRVDGYTF	TGTGCCACCAGCAGAAGGAACAACGACAGGGTAGATGGCTACACCTTC
TRBJ2-3	TRBV6-1	-	-	CASSEARGDTDTQYF	TGTGCCAGCAGTGAAGCCCGAGGGGATACAGATACGCAGTATTTT
TRBJ1-5	TRBV6-2/TRBV6-3	few	TRBD1	CASSYGWGDRGQGQPQHF	TGTGCCAGCAGTTATGGATGGGGGGACAGGGGGCAGGGACAGCCCCAGCATTTT
TRBJ2-1	TRBV4-2	once	-	CASSLRKAAGMAEQFF	TGTGCCAGCAGCCTCCGAAAGGCGGCGGGAATGGCTGAGCAGTTCTTC
TRBJ2-3	TRBV7-8	-	TRBD2	CASSFGTGVRSGRAPDTQYF	TGTGCCAGCAGCTTTGGGACGGGAGTTAGGAGCGGGAGGGCCCCAGATACGCAGTATTTT
TRBJ1-5	TRBV28	few	-	CASRTHGRYQPQHF	TGTGCCAGCAGGACCCACGGGCGGTATCAGCCCCAGCATTTT
TRBJ2-7	TRBV12-2	-	-	CASRSRGLREQYF	TGTGCAAGTCGCTCGCGGGGACTTCGCGAGCAGTACTTC
TRBJ2-4	TRBV30	-	TRBD1	CAWSPGQLNIQYF	TGTGCCTGGAGCCCGGGACAGCTAAACATTCAGTACTTC
TRBJ2-7	TRBV19	-	-	CASSIRAGSYEQYF	TGTGCCAGTAGTATCAGAGCGGGCTCCTACGAGCAGTACTTC
TRBJ1-5	TRBV14	-	-	CASRPSRVGRGAYSNQPQHF	TGTGCCAGCAGGCCTAGCAGGGTGGGTCGGGGAGCTTATAGCAATCAGCCCCAGCATTTT
TRBJ2-2	TRBV6-2/TRBV6-3	-	-	CASSYGGLGELFF	TGTGCCAGCAGTTACGGGGGGCTCGGGGAGCTGTTTTTT